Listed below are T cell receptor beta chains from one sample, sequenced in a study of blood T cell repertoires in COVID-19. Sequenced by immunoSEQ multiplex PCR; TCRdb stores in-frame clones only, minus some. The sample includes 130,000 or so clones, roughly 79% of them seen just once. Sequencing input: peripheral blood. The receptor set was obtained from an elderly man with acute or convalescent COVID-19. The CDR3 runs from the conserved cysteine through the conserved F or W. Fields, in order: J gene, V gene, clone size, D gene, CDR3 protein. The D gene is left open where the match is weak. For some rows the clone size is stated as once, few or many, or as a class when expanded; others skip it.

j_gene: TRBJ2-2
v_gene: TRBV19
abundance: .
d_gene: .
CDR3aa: CASRRTGSLTGELFF

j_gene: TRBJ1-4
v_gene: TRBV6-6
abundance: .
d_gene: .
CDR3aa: CASSQWGVLEKLFF

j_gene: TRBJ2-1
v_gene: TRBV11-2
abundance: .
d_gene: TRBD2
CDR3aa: CASSFRAGGVSGRNEQFF

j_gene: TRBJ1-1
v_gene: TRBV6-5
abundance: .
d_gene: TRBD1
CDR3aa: CASSFVRGSEAFF

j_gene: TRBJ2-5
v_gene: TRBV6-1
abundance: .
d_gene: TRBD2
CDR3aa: CASSELLAGGQETQYF

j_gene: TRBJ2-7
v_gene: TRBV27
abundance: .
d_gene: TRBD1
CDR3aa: CARTKQGADEQYF

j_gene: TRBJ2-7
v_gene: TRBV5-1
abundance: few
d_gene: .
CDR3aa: CASSLESGSEQYF

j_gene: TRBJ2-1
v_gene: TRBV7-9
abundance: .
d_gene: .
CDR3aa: CATPTGTSYNEQFF

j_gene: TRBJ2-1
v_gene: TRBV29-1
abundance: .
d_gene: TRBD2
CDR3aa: CSVTPSGGSEQFF

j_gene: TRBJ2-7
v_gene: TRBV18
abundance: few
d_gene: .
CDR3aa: CASSRNGHGYEQYF

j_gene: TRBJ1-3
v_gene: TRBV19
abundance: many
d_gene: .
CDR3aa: CASSSGLRNTIYF

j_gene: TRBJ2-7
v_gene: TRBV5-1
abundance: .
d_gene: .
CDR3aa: CASSLALQGPYEQYF

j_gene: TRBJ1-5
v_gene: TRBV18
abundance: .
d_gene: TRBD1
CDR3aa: CASSPGQTSNQPQHF

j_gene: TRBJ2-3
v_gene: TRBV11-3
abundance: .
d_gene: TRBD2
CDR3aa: CASSLGSGGAPDTQYF

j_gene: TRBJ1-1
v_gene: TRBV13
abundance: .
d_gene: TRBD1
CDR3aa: CASSLYRGRGEAFF

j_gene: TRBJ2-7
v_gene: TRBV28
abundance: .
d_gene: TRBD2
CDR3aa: CASSSTSGGAAYEQYF

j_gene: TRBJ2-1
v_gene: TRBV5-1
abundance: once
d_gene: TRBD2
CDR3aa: CASSLISGGASEQFF

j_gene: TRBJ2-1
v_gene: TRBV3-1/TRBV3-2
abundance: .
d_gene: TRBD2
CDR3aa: CASSLSGRANEQFF

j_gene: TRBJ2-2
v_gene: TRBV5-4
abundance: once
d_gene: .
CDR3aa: CASSFRWGANTGELFF

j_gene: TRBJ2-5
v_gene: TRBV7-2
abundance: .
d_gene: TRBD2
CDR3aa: CASSPGTSGGEDQETQYF

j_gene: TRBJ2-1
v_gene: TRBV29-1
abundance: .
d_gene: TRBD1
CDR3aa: CSARGTGTARYNEQFF

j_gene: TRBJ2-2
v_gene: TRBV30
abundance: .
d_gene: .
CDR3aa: CAWSAFGTGELFF

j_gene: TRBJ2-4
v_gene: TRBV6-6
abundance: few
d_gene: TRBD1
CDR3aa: CASSFHRGSKNIQYF

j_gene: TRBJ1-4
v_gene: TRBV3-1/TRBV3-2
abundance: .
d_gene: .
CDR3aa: CASSQVEEKLFF

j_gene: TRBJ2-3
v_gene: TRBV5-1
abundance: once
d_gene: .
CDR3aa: CASSLRAPTDTQYF

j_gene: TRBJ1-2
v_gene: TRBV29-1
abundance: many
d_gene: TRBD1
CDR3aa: CSALMPGQYTNYGYTF

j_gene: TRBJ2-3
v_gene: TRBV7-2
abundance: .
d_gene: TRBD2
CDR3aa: CASSLGLAGSSTDTQYF

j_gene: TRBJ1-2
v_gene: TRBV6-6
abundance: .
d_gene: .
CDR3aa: CASTRTASNYGYTF

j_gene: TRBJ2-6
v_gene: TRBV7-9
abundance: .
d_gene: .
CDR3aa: CASTISGANVLTF

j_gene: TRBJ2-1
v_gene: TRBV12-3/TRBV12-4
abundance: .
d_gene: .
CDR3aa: CASSLGLKNEQFF

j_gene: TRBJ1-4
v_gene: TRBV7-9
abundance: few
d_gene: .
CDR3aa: CASSNQGWDEKLFF

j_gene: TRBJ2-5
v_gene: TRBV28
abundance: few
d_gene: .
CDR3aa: CASLPGGLAKETQYF

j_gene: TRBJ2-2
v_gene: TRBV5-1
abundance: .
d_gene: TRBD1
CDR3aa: CASSLEGAHTGELFF

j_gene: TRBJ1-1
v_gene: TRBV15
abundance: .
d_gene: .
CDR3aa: CATSSRLGTEAFF

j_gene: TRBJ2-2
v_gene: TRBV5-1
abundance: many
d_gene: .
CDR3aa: CASSRQEIGELFF

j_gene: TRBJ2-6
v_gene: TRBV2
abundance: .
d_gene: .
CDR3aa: CASSISAGANVLTF

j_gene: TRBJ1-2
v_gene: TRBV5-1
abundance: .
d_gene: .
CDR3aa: CASSLEGGGYGYTF

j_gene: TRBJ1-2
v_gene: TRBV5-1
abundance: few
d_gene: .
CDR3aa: CASSLEGELNGYTF

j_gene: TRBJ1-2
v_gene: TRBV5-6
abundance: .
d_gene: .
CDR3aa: CASSLGTAMGGYTF

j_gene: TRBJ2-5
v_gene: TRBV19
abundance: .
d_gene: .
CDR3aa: CASSIGAQETQYF

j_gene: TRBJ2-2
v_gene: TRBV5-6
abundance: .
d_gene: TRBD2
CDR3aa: CASSLSGGAIGELFF

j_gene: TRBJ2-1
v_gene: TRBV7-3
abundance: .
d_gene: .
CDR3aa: CASSPNGYNEQFF

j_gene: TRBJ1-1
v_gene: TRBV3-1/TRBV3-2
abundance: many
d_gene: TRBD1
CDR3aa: CASSLGQGFTEAFF

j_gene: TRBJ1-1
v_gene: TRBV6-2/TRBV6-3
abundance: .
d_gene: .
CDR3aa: CASSYFDRRNTEAFF

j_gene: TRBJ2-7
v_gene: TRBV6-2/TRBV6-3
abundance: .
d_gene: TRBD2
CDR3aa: CASSLTSGLAGSEQYF

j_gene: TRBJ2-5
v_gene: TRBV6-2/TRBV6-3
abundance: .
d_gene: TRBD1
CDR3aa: CASSKPTGEAETQYF

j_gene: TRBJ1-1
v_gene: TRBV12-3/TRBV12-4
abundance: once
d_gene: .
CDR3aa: CASSVVGGTEAFF

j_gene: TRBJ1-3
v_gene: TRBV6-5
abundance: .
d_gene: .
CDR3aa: CASSYGAAGIGNTIYF